The 14 T cell receptor beta chains reported below all come from one sample, sequenced in a study of blood T cell repertoires in COVID-19. Profiling relied on immunoSEQ multiplex PCR, and the TCRdb table lists in-frame clones only, not all of them. Altogether 240,000 or so clones are present, around 88% being singletons, with the ten largest covering 2.5% to 3.5%. Sequenced: PBMCs or T cells enriched from blood (not recorded which). The source of these receptors is a woman between 35 and 50 years old with acute COVID-19.

Of note for this clone: A junction boundary mismatches the germline segment, possibly from a read error. This chain links TRBV7-9 with TRBJ1-6; no reliable D call. Germline loops: CDR1 SEHNR, CDR2 FQNEAQ (reference sequence). This CDR3 spans 13 amino acids. CDR3 amino acids: CASSLAAESPLHF. The CDR3 DNA sequence: TGTGCCAGCAGCCTAGCAGCGGAATCACCCCTCCACTTT.

The sample holds a few counts of this clone. This chain uses TRBV14 with TRBJ2-7; 9 positions agree with TRBD2. CDR1 SGHDN and CDR2 FVKESK come from the germline V gene. V was clipped by 0 bases and J by 1 base; unmatched bases: 7. CDR3 length: 17 residues. CDR3 nucleotides: TGTGCCAGCAGCCAAGATTTTATAGCGGGAGCGTCCTACGAGCAGTACTTC. It yields the protein CASSQDFIAGASYEQYF.

V is TRBV10-3 and J is TRBJ2-1; 9 positions agree with TRBD1. The length of the CDR3 is 14 residues. In germline, CDR1 is ENHRY, CDR2 SYGVKD. The junction had 4 bases not matched to a gene; V was cut back by 7 bases and J by 3 bases. For the CDR3, the DNA is TGTGCCATCAATCCGGGACAGGGCTACAATGAGCAGTTCTTC. Amino acids: CAINPGQGYNEQFF.

CDR3 nucleotide sequence: TGTGCCAGCAGCCAAGCCGAAGGGAGGGTCAGCAATCAGCCCCAGCATTTT. This sequence encodes CASSQAEGRVSNQPQHF. The V call is TRBV4-2, the J call TRBJ1-5; no definite D call. The germline CDR1 and CDR2 sequences are LGHNA and YNFKEQ. Trimming removed 1 base from V and 1 base from J, with 14 bases in between. The CDR3 has 17 amino acids.

This clone was counted between two and nine times. V usage is TRBV4-1 and J usage is TRBJ2-1, with D hard to call. This CDR3 comprises 15 residues. From germline, CDR1 is MGHRA and CDR2 YSYEKL. V was shortened by 3 bases and J by 0 bases, with 9 bases between the two germline ends. The CDR3 nucleotides read TGCGCCAGCAGCCATGTAGAGAGCTCCTACAATGAGCAGTTCTTC. Translating it yields CASSHVESSYNEQFF.

This clone showed up just once. The CDR3 DNA follows: TGTGCCAGTAGTGGTTCTTACACCCACAATCAGCCCCAGCATTTT. Translated, it gives CASSGSYTHNQPQHF. V gene TRBV19 combines with J gene TRBJ1-5; no clear D. CDR3 length: 15 residues. CDR1 and CDR2 (germline): LNHDA, SQIVND (reference sequence). Between the trimmed V and J ends, which lost 5 bases and 3 bases, there was a span of 14 bases.

The chain combines TRBV11-3 with TRBJ1-1; tentative D call: TRBD1 (5 bases). Trimming left V 5 bases short and J 1 base short, with 17 bases between. The CDR3 is 16 residues long. Germline assignment: CDR1 SGHNT and CDR2 YENEEA. The CDR3 sequence is CASSPRRGQGNTEAFF. The CDR3 nucleotides are TGTGCCAGCAGCCCTCGGAGGGGTCAGGGGAACACTGAAGCTTTCTTT.

The CDR3 is CASSQDTITGDTQYF. In DNA form, the CDR3 reads TGTGCCAGCAGCCAAGACACCATTACTGGTGATACGCAGTATTTT. The V gene is TRBV3-1 (or the pseudogene TRBV3-2), the J gene TRBJ2-3; D remains unclear. V was trimmed by 0 bases and J by 6 bases, leaving 13 bases between them. The CDR3 contains 15 residues. Looked up from germline, CDR1 is LGHDT and CDR2 is YNNKEL (reference sequence).

The chain joins TRBV18 to TRBJ2-7; a weak D match, TRBD1 (5 bases). Looked up from germline, CDR1 is KGHSH and CDR2 is LQKENI. The germline V and J ends were trimmed by 6 bases and 1 base, with 10 bases remaining between them. The CDR3 has 13 residues. The CDR3 bases are TGTGCCAGCTCCCGGACAACTTCCTACGAGCAGTACTTC. Its translation: CASSRTTSYEQYF.

The gene calls are TRBV15 and TRBJ2-7; 7 bases align to TRBD2. Trimming removed 0 bases from V and 5 bases from J; junction bases left unmatched: 7. This CDR3 spans 15 amino acids. From germline, CDR1 is LNHNV and CDR2 YYDKDF (reference sequence). The CDR3 region is CATSRDPSGGNEQYF. DNA of the CDR3: TGTGCCACCAGCAGAGATCCGTCGGGGGGTAACGAGCAGTACTTC. The full variable domain, its missing parts supplied by reference TRBV15 and TRBJ2-7, is DAMVIQNPRYQVTQFGKPVTLSCSQTLNHNVMYWYQQKSSQAPKLLFHYYDKDFNNEADTPDNFQSRRPNTSFCFLDIRSPGLGDTAMYLCATSRDPSGGNEQYFGPGTRLTVT.

The rearrangement uses TRBV7-9 and TRBJ1-1; D might be TRBD1 (6 bases). Germline V gene data show CDR1 as SEHNR and CDR2 as FQNEAQ (reference sequence). With 1 base removed from V and 11 bases from J, the gap between germline ends came to 11 bases. This CDR3 region has 12 residues. In DNA form, the CDR3 reads TGTGCCAGCAGCTTAGGAATGAGGGGGGCTTTCTTT. Its protein product is CASSLGMRGAFF.

The table lists this clone with many counts. The chain employs TRBV24-1 and TRBJ2-2; D is possibly TRBD1 (6 bases). CDR1 KGHDR and CDR2 SFDVKD come from the germline V gene. Trimming left V 6 bases short and J 1 base short, with 23 bases between. This CDR3 is built from 19 residues. The CDR3 sequence is CATSPRVRGLRENTGELFF. CDR3 in DNA: TGTGCCACCAGTCCACGAGTGAGGGGGTTGAGGGAGAACACCGGGGAGCTGTTTTTT.

V and J are TRBV2 and TRBJ2-5; D not certain. This CDR3 has 14 residues. Between the trimmed V and J ends, which lost 2 bases and 1 base, there was a span of 8 bases. The germline CDR1 and CDR2 sequences are SNHLY and FYNNEI. The CDR3 bases are TGTGCCAGCAGTGAAACTTTCGTCCAAGAGACCCAGTACTTC. This encodes CASSETFVQETQYF.

A few counts support this clone. The chain employs TRBV28 and TRBJ1-6; weak D call: TRBD1 (6 bases). The V gene's germline CDR1 is MDHEN and CDR2 SYDVKM. The V and J ends lost 9 bases and 0 bases respectively, with 9 bases between them. This CDR3 comprises 14 residues. The chain's CDR3 is CARTGSSYNSPLHF. CDR3 nucleotide sequence: TGTGCCAGGACAGGTAGCTCCTATAATTCACCCCTCCACTTT. Using reference TRBV28 and TRBJ1-6 for the parts outside the CDR3, the full variable domain is DVKVTQSSRYLVKRTGEKVFLECVQDMDHENMFWYRQDPGLGLRLIYFSYDVKMKEKGDIPEGYSVSREKKERFSLILESASTNQTSMYLCARTGSSYNSPLHFGNGTRLTVT.